This T cell receptor beta chain was observed in a study of blood T cell repertoires in COVID-19. The CDR3 loop spans 11 amino acids. Trimming removed 8 bases from V and 0 bases from J, with 4 bases in between. Per the germline V gene, CDR1 is SNHLY and CDR2 is FYNNEI. Source study methods: Nucleated cell number was recorded as an estimate derived from reference gene primer amplification. Repertoires were generated with immunoSEQ multiplex PCR, while TCRdb's copy carries only in-frame clones and drops some. V and J calls and clone size follow that table, whereas D and trimming were derived from the DNA. The sample has some 300,000 clones, approximately 89% seen once.

The source of this sequence is a woman aged 50 to 65 who had been exposed to COVID-19. Sequencing input: PBMCs or T cells enriched from blood (not recorded which). The chain combines TRBV2 with TRBJ2-5; D is undetermined. As DNA, the CDR3 is TGTGCCAGCGAGTACCAAGAGACCCAGTACTTC. Translation gives CASEYQETQYF.